This T cell receptor beta chain was sequenced in a study of CD8 T cells in cerebrospinal fluid in Alzheimer's disease. General study findings and limits: Compared with controls, mild cognitive impairment or Alzheimer's disease patients showed higher maximum CSF clone percentages. Healthy subjects less often had a clone of at least 3% than Alzheimer's patients.

Every participant was in good physical condition without acute infectious disease. The CDR3 contains 14 residues. Germline V CDR1 and CDR2: DFQATT, SNEGSKA (reference sequence). This clonotype registers medium-sized by frequency. Its antigen is unknown. CSF cells were profiled by 10X single-cell V(D)J and 5' expression. TCRdb reanalyzed the 10x single-cell sequencing reads and collapses them to one entry per CDR3 protein, without DNA. The sample totals around 850 distinct CDR3 sequences. This sequence originates from a human donor with Parkinson's disease. The source material was cerebrospinal fluid. V gene TRBV20-1 combines with J gene TRBJ1-3. This chain's CDR3 is CSIPYTTSGNTIYF.